A single sample is the source of the 18 T cell receptor beta chains below, sequenced in a study of patients and donors after allogeneic stem cell transplantation (dated by TCRdb to between 2020 and 2021). Libraries were made using RT-PCR. Reads for this sample came from a NextSeq 550. The public reads were reprocessed in TCRdb via fastp at Q25 and MiXCR, keeping in-frame beta chains. Rows merge per CDR3 protein into single entries with the most common DNA and genes. The sample table contains approximately 430,000 distinct CDR3 sequences; only one count was recorded for more than 15% of them. The ten top clones hold roughly 7.2% of the sample. Material: blood, either unsorted or a sorted T cell fraction (not recorded which). The receptors were sampled from a human donor who was either an allogeneic HSCT recipient or a stem cell or donor lymphocyte infusion donor (not recorded which). It is not recorded whose cells these are; they may come from a transplant donor.

The DNA of the CDR3 is TGTGCCAGCAGCAAAGCCCTAGTCGAATATGGCTACACCTTC. It codes for CASSKALVEYGYTF. The chain couples TRBV21-1 to TRBJ1-2. TRBV21-1 is a documented pseudogene. The CDR3 totals 14 residues.

Only a few counts were recorded for this clonotype. J is TRBJ2-2 and V is TRBV20-1, with a weak D call TRBD2 (5 bases). Trimming took off 1 base at V and 0 bases at J, with 12 bases between the two ends. Germline lookup yields CDR1 DFQATT and CDR2 SNEGSKA (reference sequence). This CDR3 region has 16 residues. The CDR3 spells CSARAVERSNTGELFF. The CDR3 nucleotides are TGCAGTGCTAGAGCGGTGGAGCGGTCGAACACCGGGGAGCTGTTTTTT.

This clonotype has ten or more counts. The genes are TRBV9 and TRBJ2-1, with 10 bases matching TRBD2. The CDR3 extends over 16 amino acids. After removal of 2 bases from V and 3 bases from J, the junction contained 5 bases not matched to a gene. CDR1 SGDLS and CDR2 YYNGEE come from the germline V gene. Written as DNA, the CDR3 is TGTGCCAGCAGCGTGAGCGGGGGGGCCGTCTACAATGAGCAGTTCTTC. Its translation is CASSVSGGAVYNEQFF.

The chain recombines TRBV12-3 or TRBV12-4 with TRBJ1-1; D uncertain. This CDR3 comprises 13 residues. The V gene lost 5 bases and the J gene lost 11 bases, with 18 bases spanning the gap. The CDR3 DNA sequence: TGTGCCAGCAGTGCAACAGTCGGTAGGGAGGCTTTCTTT. Its protein is CASSATVGREAFF.

The chain has TRBV15 and TRBJ2-5; D gene uncertain. CDR1 is LNHNV and CDR2 is YYDKDF in the germline V gene (reference sequence). The CDR3 is made up of 15 amino acids. Trimming cost V 0 bases and J 5 bases, with 13 bases left between them. CDR3 DNA sequence: TGTGCCACCAGCAGAGAGCCCCGTTTTGCGGAGACCCAGTACTTC. Protein product: CATSREPRFAETQYF.

This chain joins TRBV20-1 and TRBJ2-3; D might be TRBD1 or TRBD2, each matching 6 bases. This CDR3 region has 12 residues. The V and J ends lost 7 bases and 1 base respectively, with 9 bases between them. Per germline, CDR1 DFQATT and CDR2 SNEGSKA (reference sequence). CDR3 protein: CSVGGGTDTQYF. The CDR3 bases are TGCAGTGTGGGGGGCGGCACAGATACGCAGTATTTT.

The chain is built from TRBV6-1 and TRBJ1-2; 8 bases are a match to TRBD1. Losses at the gene ends were 7 bases for V and 6 bases for J; bases not matched to a gene: 13. Per the germline V gene, CDR1 is MNHNS and CDR2 is SASEGT. CDR3 size: 15 residues. CDR3 sequence reads: CASMASGQALDGYTF. CDR3 DNA: TGTGCCAGCATGGCTTCGGGACAGGCGCTCGATGGCTACACCTTC.

V and J are TRBV3-1 and TRBJ2-5; TRBD2 agrees at 10 bases. The CDR3 runs to 17 residues. The J segment lost 5 bases and the V segment lost 1 base, leaving 10 bases of the junction unmatched. Germline CDR1 LGHDT, CDR2 YNNKEL (reference sequence). CDR3 sequence (DNA): TGTGCCAGCAGCCAAGGGGTTGGTAGGGGACTAGCGGAGACCCAGTACTTC. It codes for CASSQGVGRGLAETQYF.

The DNA of the CDR3 is TGCGCCAGCAGCCAATCTATAGCGGGAGGGTTCACAGATACGCAGTATTTT. Residues: CASSQSIAGGFTDTQYF. V and J are TRBV4-1 and TRBJ2-3; 11 nucleotides line up with TRBD2. J gave up 2 bases and V 2 bases, and 6 bases lay outside the gene matches. Germline CDR1 is MGHRA and CDR2 is YSYEKL. The CDR3 is 17 residues long.

CDR3 nucleotides: TGTGCCAGCAGGGACAGCCCCCAAGAGACCCAGTACTTC. Its translation is CASRDSPQETQYF. The rearrangement links TRBV6-4 to TRBJ2-5, with D maybe TRBD1 (6 bases). V lost 6 bases, J lost 1 base, and 9 bases lay in between. CDR1 and CDR2 from the germline V gene are MRHNA and SNTAGT. The CDR3 totals 13 residues.

This clonotype showed up just a few times. The chain links TRBV3-1 to TRBJ2-7, with 7 positions matching TRBD1. CDR3 size: 17 residues. V was clipped by 4 bases and J by 3 bases; unmatched bases: 15. Germline V gene sequence: CDR1 LGHDT, CDR2 YNNKEL (reference sequence). In nucleotides, the CDR3 is TGTGCCAGCAGCCCACGGTTCAGACAGGGCGGGTTCTACGAGCAGTACTTC. It is translated as CASSPRFRQGGFYEQYF.

The chain combines TRBV7-6 with TRBJ2-2, with a possible D match to TRBD1 (5 bases). The germline V and J ends were trimmed by 1 base and 7 bases, with 13 bases remaining between them. The V gene's germline CDR1 is SGHVS and CDR2 FNYEAQ. CDR3 size: 15 residues. CDR3 nucleotides: TGTGCCAGCAGCTTAGAACCAGGGTCTGACGGGGAGCTGTTTTTT. It yields the protein CASSLEPGSDGELFF.

This clonotype was recorded at least ten times. The chain carries TRBV12-3 or TRBV12-4 and TRBJ1-2, with 7 bases identical to TRBD1. Germline trimming cut 3 bases from V and 3 bases from J; bases unmatched to any gene: 4. This CDR3 has 14 residues. Here the CDR3 DNA reads TGTGCCAGCAGTTTCCAACAGGGGTACTATGGCTACACCTTC. Translating gives CASSFQQGYYGYTF.

The V gene is TRBV16, the J gene TRBJ1-2, with D unresolved. CDR1 and CDR2 (germline): KGHSY, FQNENV. The CDR3 sequence is 15 residues long. V lost 4 bases and J lost 7, with 19 bases in between. CDR3 loop: CASSPVGIGRGGYTF. The CDR3 DNA is TGTGCCAGCAGCCCCGTCGGTATAGGCAGAGGTGGCTACACCTTC. The full variable domain, completed using reference TRBV16 and TRBJ1-2, is GEEVAQTPKHLVRGEGQKAKLYCAPIKGHSYVFWYQQVLKNEFKFLISFQNENVFDETGMPKERFSAKCLPNSPCSLEIQATKLEDSAVYFCASSPVGIGRGGYTFGSGTRLTVV.

This clonotype was seen a handful of times. The chain recombines TRBV12-3 or TRBV12-4 with TRBJ1-1; possible D gene TRBD1, 6 bases. The length of the CDR3 is 15 residues. V gave up 3 bases and J gave up 5 bases, with 16 bases separating them. CDR3 DNA sequence: TGTGCCAGCAGTTTTCGCGCCAGGGGATGGACTGAAGCTTTCTTT. Encoded protein: CASSFRARGWTEAFF.

This clonotype was seen only a few times. This chain uses TRBV29-1 with TRBJ2-7; D possibly corresponds to TRBD2 (5 bases). Trimming shortened V by 1 base and J by 3 bases, and 7 bases separated the two germline ends. The CDR3 sequence is 12 residues long. Germline CDR1 SQVTM, CDR2 ANQGSEA. The CDR3 coding sequence is TGCAGCGTTGAAGTACTAGGCTACGAGCAGTACTTC. Its protein is CSVEVLGYEQYF.

This clonotype was seen ten or more times. The CDR3 DNA reads as TGCGCCAGCAGACCGGGACAGGGATTCTACGAGCAGTACTTC. This codes for CASRPGQGFYEQYF. The rearrangement joins TRBV5-1 to TRBJ2-7, with 9 bases identical to TRBD1. J lost 3 bases, V lost 5 bases, and 6 bases had no gene match. The germline CDR1 and CDR2 sequences are SGHRS and YFSETQ. The CDR3 extends over 14 amino acids. Complete variable domain (other parts from reference TRBV5-1 and TRBJ2-7): KAGVTQTPRYLIKTRGQQVTLSCSPISGHRSVSWYQQTPGQGLQFLFEYFSETQRNKGNFPGRFSGRQFSNSRSEMNVSTLELGDSALYLCASRPGQGFYEQYFGPGTRLTVT.

This clonotype was recorded a few times. The chain is built from TRBV7-9 and TRBJ1-2; D call uncertain. V dropped 8 bases and J dropped 8 bases, with 12 bases sitting between them. Germline-derived CDR1 and CDR2 are SEHNR and FQNEAQ (reference sequence). CDR3 length equals 11 residues. This chain's CDR3 is CASGTESGYTF. In DNA, the CDR3 is TGTGCCAGCGGAACAGAGTCCGGCTACACCTTC.